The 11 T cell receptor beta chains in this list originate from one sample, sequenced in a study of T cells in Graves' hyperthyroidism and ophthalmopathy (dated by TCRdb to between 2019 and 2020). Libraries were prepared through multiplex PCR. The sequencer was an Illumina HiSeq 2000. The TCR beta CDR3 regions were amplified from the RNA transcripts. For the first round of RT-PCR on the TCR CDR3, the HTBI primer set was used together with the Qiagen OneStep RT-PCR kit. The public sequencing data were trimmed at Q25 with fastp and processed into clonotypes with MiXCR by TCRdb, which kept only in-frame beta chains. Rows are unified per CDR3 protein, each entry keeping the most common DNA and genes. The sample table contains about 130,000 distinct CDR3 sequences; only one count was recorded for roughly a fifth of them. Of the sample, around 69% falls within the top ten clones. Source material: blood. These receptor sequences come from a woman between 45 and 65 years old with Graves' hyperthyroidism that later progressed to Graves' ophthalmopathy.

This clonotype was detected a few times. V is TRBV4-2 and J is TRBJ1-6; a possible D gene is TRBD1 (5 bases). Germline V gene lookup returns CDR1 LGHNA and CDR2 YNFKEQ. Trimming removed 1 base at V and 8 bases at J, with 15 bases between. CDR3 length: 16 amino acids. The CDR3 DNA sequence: TGTGCCAGCAGCCAAGCCACGGGGGTGGTGGATTCACCCCTCCACTTT. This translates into CASSQATGVVDSPLHF.

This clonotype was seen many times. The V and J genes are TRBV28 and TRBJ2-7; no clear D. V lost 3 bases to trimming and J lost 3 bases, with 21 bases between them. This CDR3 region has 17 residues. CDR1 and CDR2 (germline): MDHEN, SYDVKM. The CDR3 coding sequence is TGTGCCAGCAGTTTGCTTGGTTTCGGCAAGTCGGGCTACGAGCAGTACTTC. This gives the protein CASSLLGFGKSGYEQYF.

The CDR3 loop reads CASSLTRGPGLSGYTF. CDR3 DNA: TGTGCCAGCAGCCTAACCCGGGGACCGGGACTGTCTGGCTACACCTTC. The J gene is TRBJ1-2, the V gene TRBV7-9; D possibly corresponds to TRBD1 (5 bases). V lost 5 bases and J 7 bases, leaving 23 bases between the germline ends. The CDR3 covers 16 residues. The germline V gene encodes CDR1 SEHNR and CDR2 FQNEAQ (reference sequence).

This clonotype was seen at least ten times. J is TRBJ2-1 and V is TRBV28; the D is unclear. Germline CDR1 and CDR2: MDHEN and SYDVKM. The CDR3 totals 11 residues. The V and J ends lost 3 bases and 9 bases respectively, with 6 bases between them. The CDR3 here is CASSLFSEQFF. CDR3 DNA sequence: TGTGCCAGCAGTTTGTTTAGTGAGCAGTTCTTC. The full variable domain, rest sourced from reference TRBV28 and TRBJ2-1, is DVKVTQSSRYLVKRTGEKVFLECVQDMDHENMFWYRQDPGLGLRLIYFSYDVKMKEKGDIPEGYSVSREKKERFSLILESASTNQTSMYLCASSLFSEQFFGPGTRLTVL.

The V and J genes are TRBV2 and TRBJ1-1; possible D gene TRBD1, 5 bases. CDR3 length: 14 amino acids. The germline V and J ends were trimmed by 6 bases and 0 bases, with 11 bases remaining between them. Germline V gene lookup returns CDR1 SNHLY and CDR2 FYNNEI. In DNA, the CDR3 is TGTGCCAGCAGACCAGACAGTATGAACACTGAAGCTTTCTTT. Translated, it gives CASRPDSMNTEAFF.

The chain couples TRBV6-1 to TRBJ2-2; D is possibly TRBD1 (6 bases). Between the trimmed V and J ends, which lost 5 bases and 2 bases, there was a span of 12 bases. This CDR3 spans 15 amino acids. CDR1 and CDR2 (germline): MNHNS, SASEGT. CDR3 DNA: TGTGCCAGCAGTCCTGACAGGTTAAACACCGGGGAGCTGTTTTTT. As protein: CASSPDRLNTGELFF.

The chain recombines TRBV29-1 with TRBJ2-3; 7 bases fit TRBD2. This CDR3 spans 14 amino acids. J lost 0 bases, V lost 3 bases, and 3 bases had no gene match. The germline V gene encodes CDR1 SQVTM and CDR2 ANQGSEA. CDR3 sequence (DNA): TGCAGCGTTGATAAGCGGGGTAGCACAGATACGCAGTATTTT. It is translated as CSVDKRGSTDTQYF.

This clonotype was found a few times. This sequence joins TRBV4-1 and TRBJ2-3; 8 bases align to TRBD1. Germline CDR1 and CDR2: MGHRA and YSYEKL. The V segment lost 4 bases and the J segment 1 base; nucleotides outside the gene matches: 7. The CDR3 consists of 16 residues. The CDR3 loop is CASSRTGPRGTDTQYF. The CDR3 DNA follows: TGCGCCAGCAGCCGGACAGGGCCCCGGGGCACAGATACGCAGTATTTT.

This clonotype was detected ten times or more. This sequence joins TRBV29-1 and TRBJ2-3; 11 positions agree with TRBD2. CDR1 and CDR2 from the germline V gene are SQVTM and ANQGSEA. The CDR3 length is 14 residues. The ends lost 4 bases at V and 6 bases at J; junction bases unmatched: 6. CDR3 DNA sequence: TGCAGCGTTGCCCGAGGGACTAGCGGCGATACGCAGTATTTT. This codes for CSVARGTSGDTQYF.

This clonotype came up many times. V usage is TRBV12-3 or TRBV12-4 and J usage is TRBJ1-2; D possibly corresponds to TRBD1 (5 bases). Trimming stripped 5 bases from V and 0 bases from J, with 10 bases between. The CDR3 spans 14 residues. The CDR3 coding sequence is TGTGCCAGCAGTCTCCAGGGTTCTAACTATGGCTACACCTTC. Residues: CASSLQGSNYGYTF.

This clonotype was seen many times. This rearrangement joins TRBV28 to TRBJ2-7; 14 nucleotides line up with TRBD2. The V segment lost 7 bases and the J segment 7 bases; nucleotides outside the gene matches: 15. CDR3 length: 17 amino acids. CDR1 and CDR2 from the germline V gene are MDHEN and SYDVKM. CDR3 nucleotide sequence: TGTGCCAGCACCGGACAGATGGGACTAGCGGGAGCCTCGGAGCAGTACTTC. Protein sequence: CASTGQMGLAGASEQYF.